The rows below give T cell receptor beta chains drawn from one sample of a study of T cells in Graves' hyperthyroidism and ophthalmopathy. From the multiplex PCR reads, TCRdb called clonotypes with MiXCR, one entry per CDR3 protein. In the table there are hundreds of thousands of distinct CDR3 sequences, 15% to 20% of which are singletons. The sequenced material came from blood. Receptors were obtained from a woman younger than 45 with Graves' hyperthyroidism. The CDR3 runs from the conserved cysteine through the conserved F or W. Fields, in order: clone size, D gene, V gene, J gene, CDR3 DNA, CDR3 protein. The D gene is left open where the match is weak. Expanded clones are given a class, and other clones once, few, many or no size at all.

NA	NA	TRBV4-2	TRBJ1-6	TGTGCCAGCAGCCAAGTAGGGGTTTACGATTCACCCCTCCACTTT	CASSQVGVYDSPLHF
many	NA	TRBV9	TRBJ2-7	TGTGCCAGCAGCGCCAGCCCCTACATATACGAGCAGTACTTC	CASSASPYIYEQYF
many	NA	TRBV5-5	TRBJ1-5	TGTGCCAGCAGCCGACAGGTGGGCACCCATCAGCCCCAGCATTTT	CASSRQVGTHQPQHF
many	TRBD1	TRBV24-1	TRBJ2-4	TGTGCCACCAGTGACAGGACAGGGGACAAAAACATTCAGTACTTC	CATSDRTGDKNIQYF
few	TRBD2	TRBV5-4	TRBJ2-5	TGTGCCAGCAGCTTGGCACGACTAGCGGGAGCAGAGACCCAGTACTTC	CASSLARLAGAETQYF
many	NA	TRBV7-8	TRBJ2-3	TGTGCCAGCAGCTTAATGGTGGGAGATACGCAGTATTTT	CASSLMVGDTQYF
many	TRBD2	TRBV7-2	TRBJ2-7	TGTGCCAGCAGCTTAACTAGCGGGAACGAGCAGTACTTC	CASSLTSGNEQYF
few	NA	TRBV12-3/TRBV12-4	TRBJ1-2	TGTGCCAGCAGTTTATCTCCCAGAACCTATGGCTACACCTTC	CASSLSPRTYGYTF
many	TRBD1	TRBV6-1	TRBJ2-3	TGTGCCAGCAGTAGCGCACAGGGGGACCATAGAGGAGTTACGCAGTATTTT	CASSSAQGDHRGVTQYF
NA	NA	TRBV4-3	TRBJ1-2	TGCGCCAGCAGCCAAGCAAAGAGGCTCGGCTACACCTTC	CASSQAKRLGYTF
NA	TRBD2	TRBV4-2	TRBJ2-1	TGTGCCAGCAGCCAACCTCCTAGCGGGAGCTCCTACAATGAGCAGTTCTTC	CASSQPPSGSSYNEQFF
NA	NA	TRBV5-1	TRBJ2-3	TGCGCCAGCAGCTTGGAAGGGCACTCATGGGATACGCAGTATTTT	CASSLEGHSWDTQYF
many	NA	TRBV7-2	TRBJ2-7	TGTGCCAGCAGCGTCCGGCCGGACTACGAGCAGTACTTC	CASSVRPDYEQYF
NA	NA	TRBV9	TRBJ2-1	TGTGCCAGCAGCGTAGCGGGGACAACGAGCTCCTACAATGAGCAGTTCTTC	CASSVAGTTSSYNEQFF
many	TRBD1	TRBV5-1	TRBJ1-2	TGCGCCAGCAGCCTCGGGACAGGGGGCTATGCATTCTATGGCTACACCTTC	CASSLGTGGYAFYGYTF
many	NA	TRBV30	TRBJ2-1	TGTGCCTGGACTAGGGTATTTTATGAGCAGTTCTTC	CAWTRVFYEQFF
NA	TRBD2	TRBV6-2/TRBV6-3	TRBJ2-7	TGTGCCAGCAAATCAGCGGGAGTTCCCTACGAGCAGTACTTC	CASKSAGVPYEQYF
many	NA	TRBV3-1	TRBJ2-7	TGTGCCAGCAGCCAAGAATTGCAGTTACCTTACGAGCAGTACTTC	CASSQELQLPYEQYF
NA	NA	TRBV19	TRBJ2-1	TGTGCCAGTAGTAAAGGTTTCGGGCAGTACAATGAGCAGTTCTTC	CASSKGFGQYNEQFF
NA	NA	TRBV4-1	TRBJ1-4	TGCGCCAGCAGCCTCCTGGACAGCAATGAAAAACTGTTTTTT	CASSLLDSNEKLFF
many	NA	TRBV5-1	TRBJ1-1	TGCGCCAGCAGCTTGGATGGACAAGGCACTGAAGCTTTCTTT	CASSLDGQGTEAFF
many	NA	TRBV18	TRBJ1-1	TGTGCCAGCTCACCCCTCCCGCATAACACTGAAGCTTTCTTT	CASSPLPHNTEAFF
few	NA	TRBV4-1	TRBJ2-5	TGCGCCAGCAGCCGGGCCCCGATCGAGACCCAGTACTTC	CASSRAPIETQYF
many	TRBD1	TRBV24-1	TRBJ2-7	TGTGCCACCAGTGGAACGGGACAGGGTCCCTACGAGCAGTACTTC	CATSGTGQGPYEQYF